This entry lists 20 T cell receptor beta chains sequenced from one sample in a study of identifying expanded T cells in peripheral blood. Data came from immunoSEQ multiplex PCR; TCRdb stores just in-frame clones and leaves some out. The sample contains fewer than 85,000 clones, almost 85% of which appear only once. The sample consisted of blood. Receptors originate from a person between 18 and 75 years old in good health.

The chain couples TRBV2 to TRBJ1-5; 8 bases are a match to TRBD1. The junction had 7 bases not matched to a gene; V was cut back by 5 bases and J by 4 bases. CDR1 and CDR2 from the germline V gene are SNHLY and FYNNEI. The CDR3 runs to 15 residues. Here the CDR3 reads CASSSQGGENQPQHF. CDR3 nucleotide sequence: TGTGCCAGCAGTTCACAGGGGGGGGAAAATCAGCCCCAGCATTTT.

This chain connects TRBV7-2 to TRBJ1-1; D not certain. V lost 3 bases to trimming and J lost 1 base, with 6 bases between them. Germline CDR1 is SGHTA and CDR2 is FQGNSA. The CDR3 length is 13 residues. The CDR3 bases are TGTGCCAGCAGCTTCTTCGGGAACACTGAAGCTTTCTTT. Translation gives CASSFFGNTEAFF.

The gene calls are TRBV4-2 and TRBJ1-4, with D tentatively TRBD1 (5 bases). The CDR3 extends over 17 amino acids. Germline V gene lookup returns CDR1 LGHNA and CDR2 YNFKEQ. Trimming left V 8 bases short and J 0 bases short, with 19 bases between. CDR3 DNA sequence: TGTGCCAGCGCGGCACAGGATCCTACCGCAACTAATGAAAAACTGTTTTTT. Translated, it gives CASAAQDPTATNEKLFF.

The chain has TRBV10-2 and TRBJ2-6, with TRBD2 matching over 16 bases. Germline values: CDR1 WSHSY, CDR2 SAAADI. The CDR3 has 20 residues. Losses at the gene ends were 4 bases for V and 2 bases for J; bases not matched to a gene: 8. CDR3 DNA: TGCGCCAGCAGTGGCCCGGGACTAGCGGGAGGGCCAGCTGGGGCCAACGTCCTGACTTTC. It codes for CASSGPGLAGGPAGANVLTF.

The rearrangement joins TRBV19 to TRBJ2-5, with D possibly TRBD1 on 5 matching bases. The germline V gene encodes CDR1 LNHDA and CDR2 SQIVND (reference sequence). Between the trimmed V and J ends, which lost 6 bases and 0 bases, there was a span of 23 bases. The CDR3 has 18 amino acids. The CDR3 DNA reads as TGTGCCAGTAGCCACTACCCGAGACAGAGATCGTACCAAGAGACCCAGTACTTC. This codes for CASSHYPRQRSYQETQYF.

The chain uses TRBV28 and TRBJ1-2; a possible D gene is TRBD1 (6 bases). The CDR3 length is 14 residues. Germline values: CDR1 MDHEN, CDR2 SYDVKM. V shed 5 bases and J shed 8 bases, with 18 bases lying between them. CDR3 sequence reads: CASSPQGALTGYTF. The CDR3 nucleotides are TGTGCCAGCAGTCCACAGGGAGCCCTAACAGGCTACACCTTC.

J is TRBJ2-1 and V is TRBV7-8; TRBD1 or TRBD2 may be the D gene (5 bases each). The germline V gene encodes CDR1 SGHVS and CDR2 FQNEAQ. The CDR3 loop spans 15 amino acids. V was shortened by 1 base and J by 3 bases, with 10 bases between the two germline ends. CDR3 DNA sequence: TGTGCCAGCAGCTTAGACGGGACGGGCTACAATGAGCAGTTCTTC. This translates into CASSLDGTGYNEQFF.

The chain carries TRBV6-6 and TRBJ1-4; D might be TRBD1 (5 bases). The germline gives CDR1 MNHNY, CDR2 SVGAGI (reference sequence). V lost 0 bases and J lost 3, with 8 bases in between. The CDR3 has 15 amino acids. CDR3 coding DNA: TGTGCCAGCAGTTACTCGGGGGACCCTAATGAAAAACTGTTTTTT. This encodes CASSYSGDPNEKLFF.

The V and J genes are TRBV2 and TRBJ2-7; D gene uncertain. V lost 8 bases, J lost 0 bases, and 17 bases lay in between. Germline V CDR1 and CDR2: SNHLY, FYNNEI. The CDR3 length is 15 residues. The CDR3, as DNA: TGTGCCAGCTCTGAAGGGTACCCTAGCTCCTACGAGCAGTACTTC. Translated: CASSEGYPSSYEQYF.

The V gene is TRBV29-1, the J gene TRBJ1-5; no reliable D call. The CDR3 has 13 residues. V was cut by 4 bases and J by 4 bases, with 11 bases left in between. Germline CDR1 SQVTM, CDR2 ANQGSEA. CDR3: CSVGSGLNQPQHF. In DNA form, the CDR3 reads TGCAGCGTTGGGTCGGGGTTAAATCAGCCCCAGCATTTT.

The V gene is TRBV27, the J gene TRBJ2-7, with a possible D match to TRBD2 (6 bases). Deletions cut 6 bases from V and 3 bases from J, with 21 bases between. Germline CDR1 and CDR2: MNHEY and SMNVEV (reference sequence). This CDR3 has 16 amino acids. The CDR3 loop reads CASRFAKGLQNYEQYF. CDR3 in DNA: TGTGCCAGCAGATTTGCCAAGGGACTGCAAAACTACGAGCAGTACTTC.

The chain carries TRBV27 and TRBJ2-5; D remains ambiguous. The CDR3 is 12 amino acids. The ends were cut back, 3 bases at V and 1 base at J, with 3 bases in the middle. Germline V gives CDR1 MNHEY, CDR2 SMNVEV (reference sequence). CDR3 in DNA: TGTGCCAGCAGTTTTAGCCAAGAGACCCAGTACTTC. Its protein is CASSFSQETQYF.

The chain has TRBV7-3 and TRBJ1-1; D not certain. Deletions cut 1 base from V and 4 bases from J, with 10 bases between. The CDR3 sequence is 14 residues long. From germline, CDR1 is SGHTA and CDR2 FQGTGA. The CDR3 spells CASSLMQDSTEAFF. Written as DNA, the CDR3 is TGTGCCAGCAGCTTAATGCAGGACTCCACTGAAGCTTTCTTT.

The CDR3: CASSLGATGANVLTF. In DNA form, the CDR3 reads TGTGCCAGCTCACTTGGTGCTACTGGGGCCAACGTCCTGACTTTC. This chain connects TRBV18 to TRBJ2-6; D unclear. The germline V gene encodes CDR1 KGHSH and CDR2 LQKENI. The CDR3 totals 15 residues. V lost 4 bases and J 2 bases, leaving 9 bases between the germline ends.

The rearrangement links TRBV7-8 to TRBJ2-5; TRBD2 matches 15 bases. Germline assignment: CDR1 SGHVS and CDR2 FQNEAQ. The CDR3 loop spans 20 amino acids. The junction had 12 bases not matched to a gene; V was cut back by 2 bases and J by 2 bases. The CDR3 loop reads CASSLLGTSGRRRGQETQYF. CDR3 nucleotides: TGTGCCAGCAGCTTACTTGGGACTAGCGGGAGGAGGAGGGGGCAAGAGACCCAGTACTTC.

V gene TRBV30 combines with J gene TRBJ2-1; 9 bases map to TRBD2. Germline CDR1 and CDR2: GTSNPN and SVGIG (reference sequence). Trimming at V came to 0 bases and at J to 8 bases, leaving 8 bases not matched to a gene. There are 15 residues in the CDR3. The CDR3 spells CAWSVQAGGWDEQFF. CDR3 DNA: TGTGCCTGGAGTGTACAAGCGGGAGGCTGGGATGAGCAGTTCTTC.

The table lists this clone with a few counts. The chain has TRBV10-3 and TRBJ1-5, with 7 bases lining up with TRBD1. This CDR3 comprises 13 residues. Trimming took 7 bases from V and 5 from J; bases not matched to a gene: 5. CDR1 is ENHRY and CDR2 is SYGVKD in the germline V gene. DNA of the CDR3: TGTGCCATCACTCACGACAGGGATCAGCCCCAGCATTTT. It specifies CAITHDRDQPQHF.

The count of this clone is one. The chain is built from TRBV5-1 and TRBJ1-2; 7 positions match TRBD1. Trimming took 4 bases from V and 0 from J; bases not matched to a gene: 9. The CDR3 sequence is 16 residues long. The V gene's germline CDR1 is SGHRS and CDR2 YFSETQ. CDR3 amino acids: CASSRGTDLANYGYTF. The CDR3 DNA reads TGCGCCAGCAGCCGAGGGACAGATTTAGCTAACTATGGCTACACCTTC.

The chain links TRBV4-1 to TRBJ2-7; D is unclear. The CDR3 totals 13 residues. CDR1 MGHRA and CDR2 YSYEKL come from the germline V gene. The V end was cut by 0 bases, the J end by 8 bases, with 11 bases between. The CDR3 loop reads CASSQDRNPQQYF. CDR3 in DNA: TGCGCCAGCAGCCAAGATCGGAACCCTCAGCAGTACTTC.

This chain uses TRBV7-2 with TRBJ2-5; 9 bases map to TRBD1. Germline assignment: CDR1 SGHTA and CDR2 FQGNSA. The CDR3 has 14 amino acids. Germline trimming cut 3 bases from V and 4 bases from J; bases unmatched to any gene: 3. The CDR3 nucleotides read TGTGCCAGCAGCTTCGACAGGGGGGTAGAGACCCAGTACTTC. Protein: CASSFDRGVETQYF.